These 22 T cell receptor beta chains were all obtained from the same sample, sequenced in a study of memory B cells and T cells in multiple sclerosis. After stimulus-free culture, autoproliferating CFSE-dim and non-proliferating CFSE-high T cells were sequenced separately. Replicate wells were pooled after more than 6 days of stimulus-free culture of roughly 5x10^7 CFSE-labeled PBMCs. Their antigens are not known. Here immunoSEQ multiplex PCR was the method, and the copy in TCRdb shows in-frame clones only, minus some. The sample includes about 32,000 clones, roughly 86% of them seen just once. The sequencing input was PBMCs from blood kept in culture. The receptors were gathered from a human donor with multiple sclerosis.

This clone was picked up one time. The chain links TRBV6-5 to TRBJ1-1, with TRBD1 matching over 9 bases. The V gene's germline CDR1 is MNHEY and CDR2 SVGAGI. The CDR3 runs to 13 residues. V lost 5 bases to trimming and J lost 8 bases; unmatched junction nucleotides: 6. The CDR3 bases are TGTGCCAGCAGTCAATCGGGACAGGGCGAAGCTTTCTTT. Translated: CASSQSGQGEAFF.

The gene calls are TRBV27 and TRBJ2-7; D possibly corresponds to TRBD1 (5 bases). CDR1 MNHEY and CDR2 SMNVEV come from the germline V gene (reference sequence). V gave up 3 bases and J gave up 0 bases, with 12 bases separating them. The CDR3 loop spans 15 amino acids. In DNA, the CDR3 is TGTGCCAGCAGTTTGTTGACAGAGAGCTCCTACGAGCAGTACTTC. Its protein product is CASSLLTESSYEQYF.

The rearrangement uses TRBV10-2 and TRBJ1-1; possibly TRBD1 for D (6 bases). V was shortened by 2 bases and J by 4 bases, with 8 bases between the two germline ends. Looked up from germline, CDR1 is WSHSY and CDR2 is SAAADI. The CDR3 runs to 13 residues. CDR3 nucleotide sequence: TGCGCCAGCAGTGAGAGGGGGATCACTGAAGCTTTCTTT. This codes for CASSERGITEAFF.

The chain combines TRBV5-1 with TRBJ1-1; D possibly corresponds to TRBD1 (6 bases). V lost 1 base, J lost 4 bases, and 20 bases lay in between. The germline CDR1 and CDR2 sequences are SGHRS and YFSETQ. The CDR3 is made up of 17 amino acids. For the CDR3, the DNA is TGCGCCAGCAGCTTGATGGTCTCGGGCAGGGGAGGCACTGAAGCTTTCTTT. Translation: CASSLMVSGRGGTEAFF.

This clone occurred a few times. V is TRBV19 and J is TRBJ2-7; 8 bases align to TRBD2. The CDR3 covers 14 residues. In germline, CDR1 is LNHDA, CDR2 SQIVND (reference sequence). After removal of 3 bases from V and 4 bases from J, the junction contained 5 bases not matched to a gene. CDR3 region: CASSMSGSGYEQYF. In DNA, the CDR3 is TGTGCCAGTAGTATGAGCGGGAGTGGATACGAGCAGTACTTC.

A few counts support this clone. The rearrangement joins TRBV19 to TRBJ2-5; D is tentatively TRBD1 or TRBD2 (5 bases each). Germline V gene data show CDR1 as LNHDA and CDR2 as SQIVND (reference sequence). The CDR3 is 13 amino acids. V lost 6 bases and J lost 5, with 13 bases in between. The CDR3, as DNA: TGTGCCAGTAGGGGGGTCCCGGGGGAGACCCAGTACTTC. Its translation: CASRGVPGETQYF.

The CDR3 region is CASSSEPDTQYF. The CDR3 coding sequence is TGTGCCAGCTCTTCGGAGCCAGATACGCAGTATTTT. The chain carries TRBV7-3 and TRBJ2-3; D is unclear. The CDR3 consists of 12 residues. Trimming stripped 8 bases from V and 4 bases from J, with 10 bases between. CDR1 and CDR2 (germline): SGHTA, FQGTGA.

This chain uses TRBV29-1 with TRBJ2-1, with 8 bases that match TRBD2. Germline V gives CDR1 SQVTM, CDR2 ANQGSEA. V gave up 0 bases and J gave up 8 bases; unmatched junction bases: 6. This CDR3 is 14 amino acids long. The CDR3 nucleotides read TGCAGCGTTGAAGAAGGGCGGGAGGTCGATGAGCAGTTCTTC. Translation: CSVEEGREVDEQFF.

The chain links TRBV6-6 to TRBJ1-3, with D possibly TRBD1 on 5 matching bases. The CDR3 covers 13 residues. V lost 9 bases, J lost 3 bases, and 12 bases lay in between. Germline V gene data show CDR1 as MNHNY and CDR2 as SVGAGI (reference sequence). CDR3 bases: TGTGCCAGTACGTGGGGGGGTGGAAACACCATATATTTT. Translating gives CASTWGGGNTIYF.

V and J are TRBV28 and TRBJ2-5, with D uncertain. Trimming took 5 bases from V and 3 from J, leaving 16 bases between them. This CDR3 has 15 residues. Germline loops: CDR1 MDHEN, CDR2 SYDVKM. The CDR3 region is CASSAPGHGEETQYF. CDR3 coding DNA: TGTGCCAGCAGTGCTCCGGGCCATGGGGAAGAGACCCAGTACTTC. Combining the CDR3 with reference TRBV28 and TRBJ2-5 gives the whole variable domain DVKVTQSSRYLVKRTGEKVFLECVQDMDHENMFWYRQDPGLGLRLIYFSYDVKMKEKGDIPEGYSVSREKKERFSLILESASTNQTSMYLCASSAPGHGEETQYFGPGTRLLVL.

This chain uses TRBV5-1 with TRBJ1-3; 7 nucleotides agree with TRBD1. The CDR3 runs to 15 residues. Germline V gives CDR1 SGHRS, CDR2 YFSETQ. The V and J ends lost 0 bases and 2 bases, in that order; junction bases with no gene match: 2. For the CDR3, the DNA is TGCGCCAGCAGCTTGGAGGGGACAGCTGGAAACACCATATATTTT. Protein product: CASSLEGTAGNTIYF.

The V call is TRBV19, the J call TRBJ2-3; D remains unclear. Trimming removed 3 bases at V and 0 bases at J, with 7 bases between. Germline CDR1 reads LNHDA; CDR2 reads SQIVND (reference sequence). The CDR3 has 14 residues. The CDR3 here is CASSMGPSTDTQYF. CDR3 sequence (DNA): TGTGCCAGTAGTATGGGCCCTAGCACAGATACGCAGTATTTT.

CDR3 sequence reads: CASSSRDSYEQYF. In DNA form, the CDR3 reads TGTGCCAGCAGCTCCCGGGACAGCTACGAGCAGTACTTC. The J gene is TRBJ2-7, the V gene TRBV7-9; 7 bases fit TRBD1. J lost 3 bases, V lost 4 bases, and 3 bases had no gene match. CDR3 length: 13 residues. Germline CDR1 SEHNR, CDR2 FQNEAQ (reference sequence).

The chain couples TRBV2 to TRBJ2-7, with 9 bases that match TRBD2. The V segment lost 4 bases and the J segment 1 base; nucleotides outside the gene matches: 5. CDR3 size: 15 residues. Per the germline V gene, CDR1 is SNHLY and CDR2 is FYNNEI. The DNA for the CDR3 is TGTGCCAGCAGTGGACCGCGGGGGGGATCCTACGAGCAGTACTTC. It is translated as CASSGPRGGSYEQYF.

Of note for this clone: In the same sample, other DNA sequences code for this CDR3. The V call is TRBV28, the J call TRBJ1-2; TRBD1 is a possible D gene (5 bases). Looked up from germline, CDR1 is MDHEN and CDR2 is SYDVKM. Trimming pared 5 bases from V and 1 base from J, leaving 17 bases between. The CDR3 is made up of 16 amino acids. The CDR3 nucleotides read TGTGCCAGCAGTCCACCCCAGGGCAATCATAACTATGGCTACACCTTC. It codes for CASSPPQGNHNYGYTF.

The chain is built from TRBV9 and TRBJ1-5; no clear D gene. Trimming cost V 3 bases and J 5 bases, with 15 bases left between them. Germline V gene data show CDR1 as SGDLS and CDR2 as YYNGEE. This CDR3 has 15 residues. The CDR3 reads CASSDAGLAHQPQHF. The CDR3 DNA sequence: TGTGCCAGCAGCGACGCCGGACTGGCGCATCAGCCCCAGCATTTT.

This clone occurred a few times. This sequence joins TRBV14 and TRBJ2-7; no clear D. The length of the CDR3 is 13 residues. Germline V gives CDR1 SGHDN, CDR2 FVKESK. Trimming cost V 1 base and J 2 bases, with 6 bases left between them. The CDR3 sequence is CASSQAGAYEQYF. CDR3 nucleotide sequence: TGTGCCAGCAGCCAAGCTGGGGCCTACGAGCAGTACTTC.

The CDR3 here is CASSGYIVDRGHGYTF. The DNA for the CDR3 is TGTGCCAGCAGTGGCTACATAGTTGACAGGGGCCATGGCTACACCTTC. The genes are TRBV6-1 and TRBJ1-2; TRBD1 agrees at 8 bases. V lost 4 bases, J lost 6 bases, and 13 bases stayed unmatched. CDR3 length: 16 amino acids. Germline V gives CDR1 MNHNS, CDR2 SASEGT.

In DNA, the CDR3 is TGCGCCAGCAGCTTGGTCGGCGGGGCATTTCTCAATGAGCAGTTCTTC. As protein: CASSLVGGAFLNEQFF. The chain is built from TRBV5-1 and TRBJ2-1, with D tentatively TRBD2 (6 bases). This CDR3 spans 16 amino acids. Germline-derived CDR1 and CDR2 are SGHRS and YFSETQ. V dropped 0 bases and J dropped 6 bases, with 16 bases sitting between them.

The chain links TRBV30 to TRBJ2-1, with D hard to call. Trimming cost V 3 bases and J 9 bases, with 12 bases left between them. The CDR3 consists of 12 residues. Germline V gives CDR1 GTSNPN, CDR2 SVGIG (reference sequence). The CDR3 nucleotides are TGTGCCTGGAGAGGTCCCAGCCGTGAGCAGTTCTTC. Protein: CAWRGPSREQFF.

The chain has TRBV28 and TRBJ2-3, with 8 bases matching TRBD1. CDR3 length: 16 amino acids. V lost 6 bases and J lost 2; bases outside the gene matches: 10. From germline, CDR1 is MDHEN and CDR2 SYDVKM. In DNA, the CDR3 is TGTGCCAGCAGCATATCGGGACAGGAATACACAGATACGCAGTATTTT. As protein: CASSISGQEYTDTQYF. Full variable domain (rest looked up from reference TRBV28 and TRBJ2-3): DVKVTQSSRYLVKRTGEKVFLECVQDMDHENMFWYRQDPGLGLRLIYFSYDVKMKEKGDIPEGYSVSREKKERFSLILESASTNQTSMYLCASSISGQEYTDTQYFGPGTRLTVL.

This chain links TRBV9 with TRBJ2-1, with D perhaps TRBD2 (5 bases). V was cut by 4 bases and J by 6 bases, with 14 bases left in between. The V gene's germline CDR1 is SGDLS and CDR2 YYNGEE. The CDR3 loop spans 14 amino acids. CDR3 bases: TGTGCCAGCAGCCCCTTAGTGAGCGGCAATGAGCAGTTCTTC. This gives the protein CASSPLVSGNEQFF.